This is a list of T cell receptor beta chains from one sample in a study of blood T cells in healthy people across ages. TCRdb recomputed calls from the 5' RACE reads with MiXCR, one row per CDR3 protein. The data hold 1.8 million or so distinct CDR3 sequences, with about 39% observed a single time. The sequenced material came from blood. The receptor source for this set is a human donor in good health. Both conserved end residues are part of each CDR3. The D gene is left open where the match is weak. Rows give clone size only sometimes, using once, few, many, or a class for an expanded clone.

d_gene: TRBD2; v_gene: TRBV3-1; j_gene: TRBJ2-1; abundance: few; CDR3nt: TGTGCCAGCAGCCAAGGGGTACGACTAGCGGATTACAATGAGCAGTTCTTC; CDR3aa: CASSQGVRLADYNEQFF
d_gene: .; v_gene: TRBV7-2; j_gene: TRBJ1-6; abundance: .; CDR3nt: TGTGCCAGCAGCTTACGGAGGGGGTCCACCACTAAATCTAATTCACCCCTCCACTTT; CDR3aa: CASSLRRGSTTKSNSPLHF
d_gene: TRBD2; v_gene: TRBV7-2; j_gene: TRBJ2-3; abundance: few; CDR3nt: TGTGCCAGCAGCTGGGGACTAGTAGCGGATACGCAGTATTTT; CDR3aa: CASSWGLVADTQYF
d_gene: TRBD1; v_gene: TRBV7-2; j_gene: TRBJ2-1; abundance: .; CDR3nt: TGTGCCAGCAGCTCAGGGGACAGGGTGAAAGGGCAGTTCTTC; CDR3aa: CASSSGDRVKGQFF
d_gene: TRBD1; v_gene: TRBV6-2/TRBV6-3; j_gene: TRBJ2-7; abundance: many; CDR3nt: TGTGCCAGCAGTTACCGGACAGGCCGCTACGAGCAGTACTTC; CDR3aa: CASSYRTGRYEQYF
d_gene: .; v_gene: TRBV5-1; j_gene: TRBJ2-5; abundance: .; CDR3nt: TGCGCCAGCAGCCACCGGGACTGGGCCGATAAGATGGAGACCCAGTACTTC; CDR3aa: CASSHRDWADKMETQYF
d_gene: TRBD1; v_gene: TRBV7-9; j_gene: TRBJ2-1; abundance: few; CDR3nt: TGTGCCAGCAGCAAAACAGGGGGTCAGTACAATGAGCAGTTCTTC; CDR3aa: CASSKTGGQYNEQFF
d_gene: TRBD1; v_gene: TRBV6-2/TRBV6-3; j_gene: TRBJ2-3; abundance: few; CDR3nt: TGTGCCAGCAGCCACCGGGACAGGGGTTGGGGCGATACGCAGTATTTT; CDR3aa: CASSHRDRGWGDTQYF
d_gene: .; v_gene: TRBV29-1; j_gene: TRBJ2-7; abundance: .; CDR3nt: TGCAGCGCTATGGACACCGAGCAGTACTTC; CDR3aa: CSAMDTEQYF
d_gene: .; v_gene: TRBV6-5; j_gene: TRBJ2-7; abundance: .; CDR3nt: TGTGCCAGCAGACCGGGCTTGAACTACGAGCAGTACTTC; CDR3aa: CASRPGLNYEQYF
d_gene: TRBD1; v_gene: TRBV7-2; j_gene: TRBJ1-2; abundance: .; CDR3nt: TGTGCCAGCAGCTTAGAAGGACAGGGTGGTAACTATGGCTACACCTTC; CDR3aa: CASSLEGQGGNYGYTF
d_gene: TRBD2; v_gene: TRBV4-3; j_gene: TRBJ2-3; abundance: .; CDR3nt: TGCGCCAGCAGCCAAGACCCTAGCGGGGGGTCTGATACGCAGTATTTT; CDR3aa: CASSQDPSGGSDTQYF
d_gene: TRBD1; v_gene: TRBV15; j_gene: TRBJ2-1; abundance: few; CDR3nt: TGTGCCACCAGCAGTCCCGGGACAGGGGGTCGTAATGAGCAGTTCTTC; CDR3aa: CATSSPGTGGRNEQFF
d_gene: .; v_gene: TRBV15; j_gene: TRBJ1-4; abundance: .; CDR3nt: TGTGCCACCAGCAGAGACCCAAGGGCGCTACAAACTTCTGGAAAACTGTTTTTT; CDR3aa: CATSRDPRALQTSGKLFF
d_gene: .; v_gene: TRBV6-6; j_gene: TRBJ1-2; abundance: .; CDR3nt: TGTGCCAGCAGTTACTCGAGTTCGGCGGGTGACGGCTACACCTTC; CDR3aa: CASSYSSSAGDGYTF
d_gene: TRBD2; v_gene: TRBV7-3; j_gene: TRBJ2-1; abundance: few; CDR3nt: TGTGCCAGTGCCGGGACTAGCGGGGGTTACAATGAGCAGTTCTTC; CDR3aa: CASAGTSGGYNEQFF
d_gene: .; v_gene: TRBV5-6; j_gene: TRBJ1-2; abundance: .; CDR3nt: TGTGCCAGCAGCTTGCTCGTTGGTTATGGCTACACCTTC; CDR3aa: CASSLLVGYGYTF
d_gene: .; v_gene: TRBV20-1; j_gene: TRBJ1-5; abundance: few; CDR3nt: TGCAGTGCTCCCCGTTGGAGGGAGGATGGCAATCAGCCCCAGCATTTT; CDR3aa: CSAPRWREDGNQPQHF
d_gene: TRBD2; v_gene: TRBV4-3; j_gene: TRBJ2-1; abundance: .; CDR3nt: TGCGCCAGTATCCAAGATCGACTAGCGGCTTACAATGAGCAGTTCTTC; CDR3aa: CASIQDRLAAYNEQFF
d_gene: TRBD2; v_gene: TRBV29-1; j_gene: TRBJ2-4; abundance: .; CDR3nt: TGCAGCGTTGTTGGTAGCGGGGGTCAATCGTACAATGAGCAGTACTTC; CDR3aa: CSVVGSGGQSYNEQYF
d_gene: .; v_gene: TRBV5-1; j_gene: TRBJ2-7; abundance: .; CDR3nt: TGCGCCAGCGGGGTCACTCCCTACGAGCAGTACTTC; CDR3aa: CASGVTPYEQYF
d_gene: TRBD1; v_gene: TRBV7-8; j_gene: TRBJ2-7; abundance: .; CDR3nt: TGTGCCAGCAGCTTCGACAGGGAAAACTATGAGCAGTACTTC; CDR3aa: CASSFDRENYEQYF
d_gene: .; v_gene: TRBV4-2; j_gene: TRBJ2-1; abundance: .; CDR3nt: TGTGCCAGCATATTGTTTTTTGGGGCTGACAATGAGCAGTTCTTC; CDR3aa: CASILFFGADNEQFF
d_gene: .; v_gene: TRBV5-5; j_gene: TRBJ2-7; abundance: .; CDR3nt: TGTGCCAGCAGCGTCGGACAGCTTTACGAGCAGTACTTC; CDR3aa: CASSVGQLYEQYF
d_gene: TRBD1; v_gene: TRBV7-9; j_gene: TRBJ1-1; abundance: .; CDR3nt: TGTGCCAGCAGCCCATGGGACAGGGTGGGAACTGAAGCTTTCTTT; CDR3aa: CASSPWDRVGTEAFF
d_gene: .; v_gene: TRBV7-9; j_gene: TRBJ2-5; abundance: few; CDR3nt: TGTGCCAGCAGCCAACCAGCGGAGACCCAGTACTTC; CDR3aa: CASSQPAETQYF
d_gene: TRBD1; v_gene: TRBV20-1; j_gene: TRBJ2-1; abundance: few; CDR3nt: TGCAGTGCTAGAGATTATTTCGGGACAGGGGGGGCTGAGCAGTTCTTC; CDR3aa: CSARDYFGTGGAEQFF
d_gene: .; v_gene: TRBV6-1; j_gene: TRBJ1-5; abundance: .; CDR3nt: TGTGCCAGCAAAAGTTACGCGCACCTTAGCAATCAGCCCCAGCATTTT; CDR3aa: CASKSYAHLSNQPQHF
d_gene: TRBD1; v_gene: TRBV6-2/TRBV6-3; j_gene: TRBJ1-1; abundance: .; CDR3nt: TGTGCCAGCAGTTACAAACAGGGGTACACTGAAGCTTTCTTT; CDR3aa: CASSYKQGYTEAFF
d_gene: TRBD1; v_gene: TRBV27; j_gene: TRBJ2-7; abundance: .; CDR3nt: TGCGCCAGCAGCACTTACTGGGGGAACAGGGGGTCCTACGAGCAGTACTTC; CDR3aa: CASSTYWGNRGSYEQYF
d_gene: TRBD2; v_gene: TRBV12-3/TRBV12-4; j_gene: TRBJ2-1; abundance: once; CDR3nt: TGTGCCAGCAGTTCTCGGACTAGCGGGGGGTCCCTTAATGAGCAGTTCTTC; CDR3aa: CASSSRTSGGSLNEQFF
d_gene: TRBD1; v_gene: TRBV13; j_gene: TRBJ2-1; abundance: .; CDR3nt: TGTGCCAGCAGCCCGGGGGGACAGGGGGCCCCCAATGAGCAGTTCTTC; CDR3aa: CASSPGGQGAPNEQFF
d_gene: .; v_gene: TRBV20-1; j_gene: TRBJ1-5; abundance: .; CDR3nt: TGCAGTGCTAGATCCCCGGGGATTCTCCAGCCCCAGCATTTT; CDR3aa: CSARSPGILQPQHF
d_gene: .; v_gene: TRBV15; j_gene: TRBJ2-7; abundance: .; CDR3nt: TGTGCCACTCAAGGACATTCCTACGAGCAGTACTTC; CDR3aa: CATQGHSYEQYF
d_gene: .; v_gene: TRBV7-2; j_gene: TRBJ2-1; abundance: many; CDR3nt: TGTGCCAGCAGCTCTGACTGGAGGAGGTTCAATGAGCAGTTCTTC; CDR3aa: CASSSDWRRFNEQFF
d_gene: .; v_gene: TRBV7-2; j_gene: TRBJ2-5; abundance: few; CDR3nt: TGTGCCAGCGGACTTGCGAGCGGGACAACAGACCAGTACTTC; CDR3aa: CASGLASGTTDQYF
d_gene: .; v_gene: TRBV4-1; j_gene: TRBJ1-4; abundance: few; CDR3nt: TGCGCCAGCAGCCCGGTGGGGACCTATAATGAAAAACTGTTTTTT; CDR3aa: CASSPVGTYNEKLFF
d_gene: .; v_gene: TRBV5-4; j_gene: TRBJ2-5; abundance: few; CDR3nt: TGTGCCAGCAGCTCTGAGGGGGGGCTACAAGAGACCCAGTACTTC; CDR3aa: CASSSEGGLQETQYF
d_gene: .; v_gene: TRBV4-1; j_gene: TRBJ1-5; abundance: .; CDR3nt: TGCGCCAGCAGCCAAGTTTGGGCCTTGGAGCCCCAGCATTTT; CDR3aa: CASSQVWALEPQHF
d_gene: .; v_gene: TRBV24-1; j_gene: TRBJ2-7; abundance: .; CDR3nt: TGTGCCACCAGTGATCGAGGCTACGAGCAGTACTTC; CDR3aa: CATSDRGYEQYF
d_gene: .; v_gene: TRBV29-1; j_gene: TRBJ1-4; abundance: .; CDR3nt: TGCAGCGTTGAAGATCAGGACCTAACTAATGAAAAACTGTTTTTT; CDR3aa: CSVEDQDLTNEKLFF
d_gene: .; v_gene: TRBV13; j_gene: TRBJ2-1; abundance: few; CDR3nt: TGTGCCAGCAGCTTACGGACTGGGCCTTGGGAGCAGTTCTTC; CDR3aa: CASSLRTGPWEQFF
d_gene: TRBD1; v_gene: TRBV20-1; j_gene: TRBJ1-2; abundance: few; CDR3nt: TGCAGTGCTCCAACAGGGGGCTGGGGCTATGGCTACACCTTC; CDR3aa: CSAPTGGWGYGYTF
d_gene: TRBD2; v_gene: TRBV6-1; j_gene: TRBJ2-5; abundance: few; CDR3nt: TGTGCCTGCAGTTTGATAGCGGGGGAAGAGACCCAGTACTTC; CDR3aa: CACSLIAGEETQYF
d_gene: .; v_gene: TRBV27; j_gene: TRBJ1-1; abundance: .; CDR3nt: TGTGCCAGCAGTTTCCTCTGGGACCCAATTAATGAGAACACTGAAGCTTTCTTT; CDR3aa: CASSFLWDPINENTEAFF
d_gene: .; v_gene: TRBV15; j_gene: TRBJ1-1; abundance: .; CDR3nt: TGTGCCACCAGCAGAGATGGGGTTGCGGGCACTGAAGCTTTCTTT; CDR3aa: CATSRDGVAGTEAFF
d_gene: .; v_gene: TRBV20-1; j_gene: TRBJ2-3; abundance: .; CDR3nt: TGCAGTGCGGCACGGACCCACCGGGATACGCAGTATTTT; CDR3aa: CSAARTHRDTQYF
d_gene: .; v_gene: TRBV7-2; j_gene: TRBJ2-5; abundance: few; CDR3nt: TGTGCCGGCTCCGGCTACGCACGGGAGACCCAGTACTTC; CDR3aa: CAGSGYARETQYF
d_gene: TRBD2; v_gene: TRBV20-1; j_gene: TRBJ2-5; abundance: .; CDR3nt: TGCAGTGCTAGATTTCCGGGGGGGACGATAAACCAAGAGACCCAGTACTTC; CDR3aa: CSARFPGGTINQETQYF
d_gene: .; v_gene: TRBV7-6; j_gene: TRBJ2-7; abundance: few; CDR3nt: TGTGCCAGCAGCTTAGTGGGGGGGGCGGACGAGCAGTACTTC; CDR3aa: CASSLVGGADEQYF
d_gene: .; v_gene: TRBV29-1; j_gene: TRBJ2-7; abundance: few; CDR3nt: TGCAGCGTTGCGGGGACAAAGGATACTTCCTACGAGCAGTACTTC; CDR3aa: CSVAGTKDTSYEQYF
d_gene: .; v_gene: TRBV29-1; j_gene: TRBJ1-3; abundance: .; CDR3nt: TGCAGCGTTACGAGGACAGCTGGAAGCACCATATATTTT; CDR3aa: CSVTRTAGSTIYF
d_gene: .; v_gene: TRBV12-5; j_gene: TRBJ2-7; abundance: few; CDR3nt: TGTGCTAGTGGTTCGCGAAAATACGAGCAGTACTTC; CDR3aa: CASGSRKYEQYF
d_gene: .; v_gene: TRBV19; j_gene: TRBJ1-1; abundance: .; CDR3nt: TGTGCCAGTAGTATTGCGGAGGCAACTGAAGCTTTCTTT; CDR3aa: CASSIAEATEAFF
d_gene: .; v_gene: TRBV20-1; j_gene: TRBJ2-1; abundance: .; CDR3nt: TGCAGTGCTAGCCACCAAGAGACCCAGTTCTTC; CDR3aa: CSASHQETQFF
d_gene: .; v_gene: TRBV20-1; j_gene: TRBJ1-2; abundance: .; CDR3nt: TGCAGTGCTCCCACGGAGCCCTATGGCTACACCTTC; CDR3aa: CSAPTEPYGYTF
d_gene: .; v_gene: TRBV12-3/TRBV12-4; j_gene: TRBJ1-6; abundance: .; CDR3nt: TGTGCCAGCACCTCCGGGACGGATTATTCACCCCTCTACTTT; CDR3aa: CASTSGTDYSPLYF
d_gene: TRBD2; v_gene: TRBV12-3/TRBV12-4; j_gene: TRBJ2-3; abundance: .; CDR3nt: TGTGCCAGCAGTTCACCGCGAAAGGGACTAGCGTACAGCACAGATACGCAGTATTTT; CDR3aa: CASSSPRKGLAYSTDTQYF